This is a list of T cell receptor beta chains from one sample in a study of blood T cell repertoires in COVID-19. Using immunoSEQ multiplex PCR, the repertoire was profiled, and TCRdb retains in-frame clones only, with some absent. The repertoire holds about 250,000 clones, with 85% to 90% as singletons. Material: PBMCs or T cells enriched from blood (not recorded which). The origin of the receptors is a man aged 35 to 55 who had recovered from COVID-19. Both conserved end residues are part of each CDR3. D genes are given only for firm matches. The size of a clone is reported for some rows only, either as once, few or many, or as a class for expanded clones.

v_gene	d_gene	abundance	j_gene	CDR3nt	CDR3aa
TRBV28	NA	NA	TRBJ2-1	TGTGCCAGCAGTTCTACCGGGATATGGTACAATGAGCAGTTCTTC	CASSSTGIWYNEQFF
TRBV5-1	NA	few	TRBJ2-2	TGCGCCAGCAGCTTACAGGAACCGAACACCGGGGAGCTGTTTTTT	CASSLQEPNTGELFF
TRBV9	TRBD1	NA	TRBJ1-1	TGTGCCAGCAGCTTGAGCACAGGGGGCACTGAAGCTTTCTTT	CASSLSTGGTEAFF
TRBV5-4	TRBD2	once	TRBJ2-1	TGTGCCAGCAGGCTGCTAGCGGGAGGTCTTGAGCAGTTCTTC	CASRLLAGGLEQFF
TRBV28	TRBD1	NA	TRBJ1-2	TGTGCCAGCAGTCGCACAGGGGCCTATGGCTACACCTTC	CASSRTGAYGYTF
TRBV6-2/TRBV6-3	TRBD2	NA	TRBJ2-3	TGTGCCAGCAGCCATTCACCCGGGACTAGCGGGAGGGGCACAGATACGCAGTATTTT	CASSHSPGTSGRGTDTQYF
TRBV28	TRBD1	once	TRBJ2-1	TGTGCCAGCAGTCCCCGGACAGGGGGCAATGAGCAGTTCTTC	CASSPRTGGNEQFF
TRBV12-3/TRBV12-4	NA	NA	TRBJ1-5	TGTGCCAGCAGTTTGTCAGGGAATCAGCCCCAGCATTTT	CASSLSGNQPQHF
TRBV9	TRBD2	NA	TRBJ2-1	TGTGCCAGCGCCACCGGACTAGCGGGGTATGAGCAGTTCTTC	CASATGLAGYEQFF
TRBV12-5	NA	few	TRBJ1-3	TGTGCTAGTGGGTATAAGGGAGGCGGAAACACCATATATTTT	CASGYKGGGNTIYF
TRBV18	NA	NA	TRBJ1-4	TGTGCCAGCTCAGTCTCCGGGTCCCAAAATGAAAAACTGTTTTTT	CASSVSGSQNEKLFF
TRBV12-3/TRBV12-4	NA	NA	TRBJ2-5	TGTGCCAGCCTTTCCCCCCCCCTAGAGACCCAGTACTTC	CASLSPPLETQYF
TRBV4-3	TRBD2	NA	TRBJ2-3	TGCGCCAGCAGCCAAGATGCGACTAGCGGTTTACCTAGCACAGATACGCAGTATTTT	CASSQDATSGLPSTDTQYF
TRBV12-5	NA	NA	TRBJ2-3	TGTGCTAGTGGTTCGCCGTCGGTCACAGATACGCAGTATTTT	CASGSPSVTDTQYF
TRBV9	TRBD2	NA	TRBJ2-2	TGTGCCAACCTTCTAGCGGGACAGAACACCGGGGAGCTGTTTTTT	CANLLAGQNTGELFF
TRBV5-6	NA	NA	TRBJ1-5	TGTGCCAGCAGCAGTGGGGCGGAAAATCAGCCCCAGCATTTT	CASSSGAENQPQHF
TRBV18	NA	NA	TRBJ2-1	TGTGCCAGCTCACCGCGGACAGAATACAATGAGCAGTTCTTC	CASSPRTEYNEQFF
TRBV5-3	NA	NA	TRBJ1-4	TGTGCCAGAAGCTTGGGTATCCCAACTAATGAAAAACTGTTTTTT	CARSLGIPTNEKLFF
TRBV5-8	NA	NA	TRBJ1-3	TGTGCCAGCAGCTTGATCGGAGGAGACTCTGGAAACACCATATATTTT	CASSLIGGDSGNTIYF
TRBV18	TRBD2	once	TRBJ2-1	TGTGCCAGCTCCCTAGGACTAGCGATGGGGGAGCAGTTCTTC	CASSLGLAMGEQFF
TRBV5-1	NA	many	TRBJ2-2	TGCGCCAGCAGCTTGGAAGACAGACTCGGGGAGCTGTTTTTT	CASSLEDRLGELFF
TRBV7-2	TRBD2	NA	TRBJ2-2	TGTGCCAGCAGCTTAGTACTAGCGGGAGTTACCGGGGAGCTGTTTTTT	CASSLVLAGVTGELFF
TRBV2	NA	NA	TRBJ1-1	TGTGCCAGCAGAGAGCGACAGGTAAACACTGAAGCTTTCTTT	CASRERQVNTEAFF
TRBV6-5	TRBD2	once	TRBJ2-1	TGTGCCAGCAGTTACTCGACTAGCGGGAGGGATGAGCAGTTCTTC	CASSYSTSGRDEQFF
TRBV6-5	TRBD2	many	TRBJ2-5	TGTGCCAGCAGTTACCCCGAGCGGGAGGGCCAAGAGACCCAGTACTTC	CASSYPEREGQETQYF